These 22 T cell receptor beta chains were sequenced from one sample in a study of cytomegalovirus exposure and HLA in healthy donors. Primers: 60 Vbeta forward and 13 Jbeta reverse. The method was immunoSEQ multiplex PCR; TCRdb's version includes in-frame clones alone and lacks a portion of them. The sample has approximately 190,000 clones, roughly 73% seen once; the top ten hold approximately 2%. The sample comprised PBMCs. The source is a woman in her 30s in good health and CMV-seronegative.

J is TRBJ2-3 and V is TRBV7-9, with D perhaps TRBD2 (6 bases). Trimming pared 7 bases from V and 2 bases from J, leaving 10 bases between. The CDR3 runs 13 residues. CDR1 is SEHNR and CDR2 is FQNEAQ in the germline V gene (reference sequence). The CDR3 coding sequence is TGTGCCAGCATTGGGAGGAACACAGATACGCAGTATTTT. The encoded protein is CASIGRNTDTQYF.

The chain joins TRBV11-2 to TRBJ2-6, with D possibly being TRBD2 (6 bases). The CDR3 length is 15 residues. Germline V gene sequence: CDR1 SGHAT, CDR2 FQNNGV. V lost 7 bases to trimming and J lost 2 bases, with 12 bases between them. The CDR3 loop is CASTGWEAGANVLTF. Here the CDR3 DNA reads TGTGCCAGCACTGGGTGGGAGGCTGGGGCCAACGTCCTGACTTTC.

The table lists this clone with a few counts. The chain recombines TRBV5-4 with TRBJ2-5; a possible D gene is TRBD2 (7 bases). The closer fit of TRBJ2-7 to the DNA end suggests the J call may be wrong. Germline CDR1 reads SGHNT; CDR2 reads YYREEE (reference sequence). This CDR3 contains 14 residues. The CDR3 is CASSPAGRGDEQYF. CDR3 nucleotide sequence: TGTGCCAGCAGCCCCGCGGGGAGGGGGGACGAGCAGTACTTC.

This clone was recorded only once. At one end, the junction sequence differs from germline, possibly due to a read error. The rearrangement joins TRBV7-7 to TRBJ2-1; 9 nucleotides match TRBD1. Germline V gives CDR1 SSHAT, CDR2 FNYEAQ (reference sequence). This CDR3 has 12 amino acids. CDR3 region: CASSLGTGEQFF. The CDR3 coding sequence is TGTGCTAGCAGCTTAGGGACAGGGGAGCAGTTCTTC. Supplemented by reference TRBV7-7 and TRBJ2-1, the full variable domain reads GAGVSQSPRYKVTKRGQDVTLRCDPISSHATLYWYQQALGQGPEFLTYFNYEAQPDKSGLPSDRFSAERPEGSISTLTIQRTEQRDSAMYRCASSLGTGEQFFGPGTRLTVL.

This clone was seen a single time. CDR3 sequence (DNA): TGTGCCAGCAGCTTAGCTTCAGGGGCTGGGGCCAACGTCCTGACTTTC. It encodes CASSLASGAGANVLTF. This chain joins TRBV7-8 and TRBJ2-6; D might be TRBD1 (6 bases). Deletions cut 0 bases from V and 2 bases from J, with 8 bases between. CDR1 is SGHVS and CDR2 is FQNEAQ in the germline V gene. CDR3 length: 16 amino acids.

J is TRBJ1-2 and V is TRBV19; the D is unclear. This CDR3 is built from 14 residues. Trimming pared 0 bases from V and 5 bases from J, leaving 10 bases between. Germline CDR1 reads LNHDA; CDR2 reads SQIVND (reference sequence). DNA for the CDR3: TGTGCCAGTAGTATAGAAGCCAGGAGGTATGGCTACACCTTC. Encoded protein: CASSIEARRYGYTF.

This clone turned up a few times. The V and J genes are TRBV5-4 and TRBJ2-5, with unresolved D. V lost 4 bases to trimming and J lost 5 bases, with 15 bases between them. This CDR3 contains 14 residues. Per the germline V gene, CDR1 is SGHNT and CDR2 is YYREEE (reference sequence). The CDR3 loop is CASSAPSRSETQYF. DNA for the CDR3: TGTGCCAGCAGCGCACCCTCGCGGAGTGAGACCCAGTACTTC. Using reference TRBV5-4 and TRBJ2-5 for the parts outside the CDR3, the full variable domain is ETGVTQSPTHLIKTRGQQVTLRCSSQSGHNTVSWYQQALGQGPQFIFQYYREEENGRGNFPPRFSGLQFPNYSSELNVNALELDDSALYLCASSAPSRSETQYFGPGTRLLVL.

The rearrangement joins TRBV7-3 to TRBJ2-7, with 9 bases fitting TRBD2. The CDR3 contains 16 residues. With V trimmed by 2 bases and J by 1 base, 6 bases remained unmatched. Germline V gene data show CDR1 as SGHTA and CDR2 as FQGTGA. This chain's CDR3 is CASSLGGLAGSYEQYF. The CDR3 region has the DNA TGTGCCAGCAGCTTAGGAGGGCTAGCGGGATCCTACGAGCAGTACTTC.

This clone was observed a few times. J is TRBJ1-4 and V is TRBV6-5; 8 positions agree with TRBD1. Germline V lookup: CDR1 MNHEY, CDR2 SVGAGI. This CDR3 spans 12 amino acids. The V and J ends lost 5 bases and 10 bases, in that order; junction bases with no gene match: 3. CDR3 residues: CASSPQGGKLFF. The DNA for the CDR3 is TGTGCCAGCAGTCCACAGGGGGGAAAACTGTTTTTT.

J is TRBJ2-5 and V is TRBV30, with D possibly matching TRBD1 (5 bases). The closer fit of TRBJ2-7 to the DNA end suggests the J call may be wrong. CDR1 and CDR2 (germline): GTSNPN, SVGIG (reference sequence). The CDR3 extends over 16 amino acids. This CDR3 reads CAWSVLLGRASYEQYF. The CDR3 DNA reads TGTGCCTGGAGTGTATTGCTGGGCAGGGCTTCCTACGAGCAGTACTTC.

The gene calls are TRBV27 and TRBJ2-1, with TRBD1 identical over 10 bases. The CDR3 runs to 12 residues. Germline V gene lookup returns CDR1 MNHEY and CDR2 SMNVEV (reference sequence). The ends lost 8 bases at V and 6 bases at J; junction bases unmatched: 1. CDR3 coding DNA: TGTGCCAGCTGGGACAGGGGCAATGAGCAGTTCTTC. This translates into CASWDRGNEQFF.

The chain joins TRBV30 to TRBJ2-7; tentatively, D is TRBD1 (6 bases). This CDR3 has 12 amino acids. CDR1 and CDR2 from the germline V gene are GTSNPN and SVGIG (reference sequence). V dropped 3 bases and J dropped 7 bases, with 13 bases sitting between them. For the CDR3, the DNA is TGTGCCTGGAGGGGGGCACCCTCTGAGCAGTACTTC. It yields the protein CAWRGAPSEQYF.

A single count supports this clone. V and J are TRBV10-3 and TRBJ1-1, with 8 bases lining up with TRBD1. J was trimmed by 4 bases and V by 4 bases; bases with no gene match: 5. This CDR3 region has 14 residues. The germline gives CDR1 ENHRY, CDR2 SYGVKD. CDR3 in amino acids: CAISADRVATEAFF. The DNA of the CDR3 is TGTGCCATCAGTGCGGACAGGGTAGCCACTGAAGCTTTCTTT.

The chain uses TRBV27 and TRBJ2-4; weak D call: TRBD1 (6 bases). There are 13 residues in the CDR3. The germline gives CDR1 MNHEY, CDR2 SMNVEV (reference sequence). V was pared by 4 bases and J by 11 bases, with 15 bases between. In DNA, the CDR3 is TGTGCCAGCAGTTCGGTCAGGGGTCGGGTTCAGTACTTC. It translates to CASSSVRGRVQYF.

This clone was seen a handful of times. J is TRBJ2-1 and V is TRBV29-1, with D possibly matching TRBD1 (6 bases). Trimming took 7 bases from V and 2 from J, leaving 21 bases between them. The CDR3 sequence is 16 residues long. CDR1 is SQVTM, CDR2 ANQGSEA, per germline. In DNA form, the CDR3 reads TGCAGCGCCCGAGGGTCCCCGACAGGAGCCTACAATGAGCAGTTCTTC. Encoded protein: CSARGSPTGAYNEQFF.

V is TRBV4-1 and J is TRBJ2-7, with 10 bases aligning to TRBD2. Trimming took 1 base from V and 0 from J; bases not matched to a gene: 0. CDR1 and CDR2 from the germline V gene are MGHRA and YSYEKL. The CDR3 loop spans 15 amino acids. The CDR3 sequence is CASSQASGSSYEQYF. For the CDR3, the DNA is TGCGCCAGCAGCCAAGCTAGCGGGAGCTCCTACGAGCAGTACTTC.

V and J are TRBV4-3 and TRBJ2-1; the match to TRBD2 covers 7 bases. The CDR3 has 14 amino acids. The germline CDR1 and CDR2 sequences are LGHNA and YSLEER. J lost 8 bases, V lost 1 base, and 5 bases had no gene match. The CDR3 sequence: CASSQGLAGDEQFF. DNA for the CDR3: TGCGCCAGCAGCCAAGGACTAGCTGGGGATGAGCAGTTCTTC.

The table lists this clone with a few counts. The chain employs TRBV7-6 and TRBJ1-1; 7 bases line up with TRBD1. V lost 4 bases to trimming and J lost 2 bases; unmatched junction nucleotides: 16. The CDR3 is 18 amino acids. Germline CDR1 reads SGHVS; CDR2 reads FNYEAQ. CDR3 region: CASSSPYSGTASNTEAFF. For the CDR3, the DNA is TGTGCCAGCAGCTCACCCTACTCCGGGACAGCATCCAACACTGAAGCTTTCTTT. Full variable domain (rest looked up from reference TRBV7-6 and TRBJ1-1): GAGVSQSPRYKVTKRGQDVALRCDPISGHVSLYWYRQALGQGPEFLTYFNYEAQQDKSGLPNDRFSAERPEGSISTLTIQRTEQRDSAMYRCASSSPYSGTASNTEAFFGQGTRLTVV.

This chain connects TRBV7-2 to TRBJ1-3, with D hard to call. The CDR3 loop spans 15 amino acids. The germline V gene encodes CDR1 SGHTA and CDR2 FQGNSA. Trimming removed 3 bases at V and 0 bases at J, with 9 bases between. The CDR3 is CASSFFWSSGNTIYF. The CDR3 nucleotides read TGTGCCAGCAGCTTTTTTTGGAGCTCTGGAAACACCATATATTTT.

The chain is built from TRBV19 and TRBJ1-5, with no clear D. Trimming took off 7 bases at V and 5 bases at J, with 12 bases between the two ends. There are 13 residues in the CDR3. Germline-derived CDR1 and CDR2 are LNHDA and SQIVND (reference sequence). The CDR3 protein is CASTQWRDQPQHF. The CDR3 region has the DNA TGTGCCAGTACCCAATGGCGGGATCAGCCCCAGCATTTT.

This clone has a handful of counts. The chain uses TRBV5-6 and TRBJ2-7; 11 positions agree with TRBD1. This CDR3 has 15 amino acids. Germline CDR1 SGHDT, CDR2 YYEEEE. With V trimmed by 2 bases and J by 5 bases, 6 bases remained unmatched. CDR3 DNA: TGTGCCAGCAGCTTACGAGGGACAGGGGGGCACGAGCAGTACTTC. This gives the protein CASSLRGTGGHEQYF.

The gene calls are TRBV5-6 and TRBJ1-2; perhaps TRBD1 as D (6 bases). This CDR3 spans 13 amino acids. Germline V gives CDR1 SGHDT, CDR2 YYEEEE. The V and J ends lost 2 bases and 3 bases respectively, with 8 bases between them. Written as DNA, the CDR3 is TGTGCCAGCAGCTTTAACAGGGACTATGGCTACACCTTC. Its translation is CASSFNRDYGYTF.